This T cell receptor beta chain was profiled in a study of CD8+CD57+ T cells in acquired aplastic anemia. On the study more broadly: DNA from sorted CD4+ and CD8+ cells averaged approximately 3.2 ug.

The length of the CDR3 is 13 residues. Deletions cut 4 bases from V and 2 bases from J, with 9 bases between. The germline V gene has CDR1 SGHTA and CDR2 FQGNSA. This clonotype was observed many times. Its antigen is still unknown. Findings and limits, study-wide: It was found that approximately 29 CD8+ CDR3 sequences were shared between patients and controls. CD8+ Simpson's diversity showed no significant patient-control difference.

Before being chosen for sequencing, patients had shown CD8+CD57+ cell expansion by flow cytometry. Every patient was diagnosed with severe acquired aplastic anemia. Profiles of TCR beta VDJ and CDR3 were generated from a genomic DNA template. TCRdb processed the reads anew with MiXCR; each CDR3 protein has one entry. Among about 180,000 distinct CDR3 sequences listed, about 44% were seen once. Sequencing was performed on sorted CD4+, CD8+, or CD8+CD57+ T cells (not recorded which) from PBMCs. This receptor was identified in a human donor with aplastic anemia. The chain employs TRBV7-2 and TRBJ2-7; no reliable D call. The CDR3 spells CASSSQSPYEQYF. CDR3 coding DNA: TGTGCCAGCAGCTCCCAGTCCCCCTACGAGCAGTACTTC.